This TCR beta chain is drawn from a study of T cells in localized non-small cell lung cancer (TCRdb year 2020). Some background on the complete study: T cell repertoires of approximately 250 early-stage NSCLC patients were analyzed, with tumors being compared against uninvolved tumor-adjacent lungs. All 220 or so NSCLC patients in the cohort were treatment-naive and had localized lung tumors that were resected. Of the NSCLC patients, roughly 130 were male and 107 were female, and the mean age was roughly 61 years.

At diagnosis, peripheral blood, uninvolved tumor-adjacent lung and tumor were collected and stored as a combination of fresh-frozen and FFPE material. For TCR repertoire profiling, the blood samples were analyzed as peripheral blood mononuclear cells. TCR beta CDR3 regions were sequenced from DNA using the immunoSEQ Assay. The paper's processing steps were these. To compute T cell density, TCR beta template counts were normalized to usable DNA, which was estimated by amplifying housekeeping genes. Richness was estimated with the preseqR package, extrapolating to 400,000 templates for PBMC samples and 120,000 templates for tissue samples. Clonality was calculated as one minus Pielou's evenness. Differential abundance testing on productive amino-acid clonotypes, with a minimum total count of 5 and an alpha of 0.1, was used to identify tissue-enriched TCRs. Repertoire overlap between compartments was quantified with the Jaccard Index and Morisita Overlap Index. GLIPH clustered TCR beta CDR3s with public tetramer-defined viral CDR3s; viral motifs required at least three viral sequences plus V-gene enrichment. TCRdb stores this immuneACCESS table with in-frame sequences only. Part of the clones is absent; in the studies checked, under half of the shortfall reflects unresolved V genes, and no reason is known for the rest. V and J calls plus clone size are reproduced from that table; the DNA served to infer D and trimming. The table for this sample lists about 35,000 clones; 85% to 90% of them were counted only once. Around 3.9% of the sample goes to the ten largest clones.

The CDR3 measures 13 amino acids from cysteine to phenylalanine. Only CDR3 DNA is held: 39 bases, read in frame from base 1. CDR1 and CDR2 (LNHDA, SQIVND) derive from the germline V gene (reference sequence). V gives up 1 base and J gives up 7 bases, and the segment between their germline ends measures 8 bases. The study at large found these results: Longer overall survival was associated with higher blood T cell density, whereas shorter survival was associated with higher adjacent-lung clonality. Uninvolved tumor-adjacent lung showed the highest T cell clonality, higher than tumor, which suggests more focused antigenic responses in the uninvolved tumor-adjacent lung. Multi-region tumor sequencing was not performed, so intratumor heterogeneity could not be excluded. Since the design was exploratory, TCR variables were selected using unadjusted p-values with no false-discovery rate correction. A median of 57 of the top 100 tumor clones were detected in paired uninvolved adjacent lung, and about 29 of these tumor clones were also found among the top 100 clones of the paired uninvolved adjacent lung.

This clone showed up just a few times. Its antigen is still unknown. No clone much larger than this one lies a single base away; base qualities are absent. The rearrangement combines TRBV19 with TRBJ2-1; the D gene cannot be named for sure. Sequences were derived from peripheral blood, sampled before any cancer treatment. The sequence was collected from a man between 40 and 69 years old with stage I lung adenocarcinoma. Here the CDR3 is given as CASSIGRANEQFF. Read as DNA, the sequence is TGTGCCAGTAGTATAGGTCGAGCAAATGAGCAGTTCTTC.